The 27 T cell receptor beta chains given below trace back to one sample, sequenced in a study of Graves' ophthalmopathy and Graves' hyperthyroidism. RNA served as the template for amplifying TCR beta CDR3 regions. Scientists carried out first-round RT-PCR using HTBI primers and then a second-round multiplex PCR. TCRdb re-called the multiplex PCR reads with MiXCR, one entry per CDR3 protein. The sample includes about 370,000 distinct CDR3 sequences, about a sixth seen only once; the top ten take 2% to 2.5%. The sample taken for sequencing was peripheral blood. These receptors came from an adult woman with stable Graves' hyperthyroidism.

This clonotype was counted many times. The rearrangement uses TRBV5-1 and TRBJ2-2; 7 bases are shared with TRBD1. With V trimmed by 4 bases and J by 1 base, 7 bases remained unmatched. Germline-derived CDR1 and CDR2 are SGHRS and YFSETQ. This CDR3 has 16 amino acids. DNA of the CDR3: TGCGCCAGCAGCGGGTCGACAGGGAGGAACACCGGGGAGCTGTTTTTT. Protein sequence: CASSGSTGRNTGELFF.

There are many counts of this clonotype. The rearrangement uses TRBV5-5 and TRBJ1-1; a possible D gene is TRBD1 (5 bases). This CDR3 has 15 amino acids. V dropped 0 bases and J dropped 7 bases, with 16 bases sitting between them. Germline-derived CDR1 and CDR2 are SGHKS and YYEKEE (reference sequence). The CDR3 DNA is TGTGCCAGCAGCTTGGCGGGGTTGAAAGACAGTGAAGCTTTCTTT. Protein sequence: CASSLAGLKDSEAFF. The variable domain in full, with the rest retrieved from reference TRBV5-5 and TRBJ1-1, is DAGVTQSPTHLIKTRGQQVTLRCSPISGHKSVSWYQQVLGQGPQFIFQYYEKEERGRGNFPDRFSARQFPNYSSELNVNALLLGDSALYLCASSLAGLKDSEAFFGQGTRLTVV.

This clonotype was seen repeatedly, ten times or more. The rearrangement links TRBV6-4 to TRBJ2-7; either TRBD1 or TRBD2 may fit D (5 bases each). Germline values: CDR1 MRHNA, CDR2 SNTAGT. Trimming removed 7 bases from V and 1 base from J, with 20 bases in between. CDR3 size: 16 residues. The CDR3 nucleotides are TGTGCCAGCACCTTACCGGGACCACCCCCTTCCTACGAGCAGTACTTC. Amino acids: CASTLPGPPPSYEQYF.

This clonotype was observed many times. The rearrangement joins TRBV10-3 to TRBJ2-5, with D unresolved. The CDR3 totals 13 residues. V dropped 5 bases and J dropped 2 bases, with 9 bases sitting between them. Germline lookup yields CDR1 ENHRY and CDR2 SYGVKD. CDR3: CAISPGIQETQYF. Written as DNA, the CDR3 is TGTGCCATCAGTCCCGGTATTCAAGAGACCCAGTACTTC.

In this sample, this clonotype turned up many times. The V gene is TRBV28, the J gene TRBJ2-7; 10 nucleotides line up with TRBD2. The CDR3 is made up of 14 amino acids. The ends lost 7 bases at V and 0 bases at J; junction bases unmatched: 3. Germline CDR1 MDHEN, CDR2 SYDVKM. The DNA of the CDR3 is TGTGCCAGCACCGGACTAGCGGTCTCCTACGAGCAGTACTTC. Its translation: CASTGLAVSYEQYF.

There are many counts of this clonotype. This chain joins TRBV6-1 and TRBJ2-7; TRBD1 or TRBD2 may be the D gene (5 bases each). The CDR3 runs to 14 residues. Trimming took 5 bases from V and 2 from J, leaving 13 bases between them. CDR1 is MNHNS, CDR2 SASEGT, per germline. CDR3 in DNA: TGTGCCAGCAGTACCGGGACGGCACCCTACGAGCAGTACTTC. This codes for CASSTGTAPYEQYF.

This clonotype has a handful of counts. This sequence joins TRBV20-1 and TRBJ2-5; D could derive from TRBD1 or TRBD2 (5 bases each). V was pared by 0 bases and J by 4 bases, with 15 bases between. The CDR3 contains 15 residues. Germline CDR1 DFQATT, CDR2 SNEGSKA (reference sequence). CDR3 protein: CSARDAPGRVETQYF. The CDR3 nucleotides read TGCAGTGCTAGAGATGCCCCGGGGCGGGTAGAGACCCAGTACTTC.

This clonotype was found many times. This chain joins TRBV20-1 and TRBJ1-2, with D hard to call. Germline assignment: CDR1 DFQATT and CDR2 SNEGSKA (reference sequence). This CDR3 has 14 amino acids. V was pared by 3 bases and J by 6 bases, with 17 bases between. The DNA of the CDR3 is TGCAGTGCTAGGGCTCCGGAGGTCCGGGATGGCTACACCTTC. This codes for CSARAPEVRDGYTF.

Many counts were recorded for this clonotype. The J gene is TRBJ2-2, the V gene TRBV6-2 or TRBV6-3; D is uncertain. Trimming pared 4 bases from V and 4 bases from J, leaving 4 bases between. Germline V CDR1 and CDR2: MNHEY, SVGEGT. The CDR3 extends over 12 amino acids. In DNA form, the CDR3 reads TGTGCCAGCAGTTCGGGCACCGGGGAGCTGTTTTTT. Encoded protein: CASSSGTGELFF.

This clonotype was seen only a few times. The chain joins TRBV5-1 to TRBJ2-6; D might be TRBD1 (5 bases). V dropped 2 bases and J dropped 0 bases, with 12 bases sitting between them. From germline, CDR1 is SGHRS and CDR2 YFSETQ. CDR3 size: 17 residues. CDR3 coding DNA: TGCGCCAGCAGCTTAAACAAGGGGCTCTCTGGGGCCAACGTCCTGACTTTC. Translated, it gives CASSLNKGLSGANVLTF. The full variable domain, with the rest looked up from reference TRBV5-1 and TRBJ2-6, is KAGVTQTPRYLIKTRGQQVTLSCSPISGHRSVSWYQQTPGQGLQFLFEYFSETQRNKGNFPGRFSGRQFSNSRSEMNVSTLELGDSALYLCASSLNKGLSGANVLTFGAGSRLTVL.

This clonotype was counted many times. The CDR3 nucleotides are TGCGCCAGCAGCTTGGCCGGGGACAGCTCCTACGAGCAGTACTTC. Protein sequence: CASSLAGDSSYEQYF. The chain carries TRBV5-1 and TRBJ2-7; 7 bases are shared with TRBD1. J was trimmed by 0 bases and V by 0 bases; bases with no gene match: 3. The V gene's germline CDR1 is SGHRS and CDR2 YFSETQ. There are 15 residues in the CDR3.

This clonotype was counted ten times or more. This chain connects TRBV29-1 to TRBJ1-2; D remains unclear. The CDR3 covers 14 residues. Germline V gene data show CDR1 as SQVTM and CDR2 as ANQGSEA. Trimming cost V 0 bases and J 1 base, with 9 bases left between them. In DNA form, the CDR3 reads TGCAGCGTTGAAGACACCGACCTTAACTATGGCTACACCTTC. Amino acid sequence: CSVEDTDLNYGYTF.

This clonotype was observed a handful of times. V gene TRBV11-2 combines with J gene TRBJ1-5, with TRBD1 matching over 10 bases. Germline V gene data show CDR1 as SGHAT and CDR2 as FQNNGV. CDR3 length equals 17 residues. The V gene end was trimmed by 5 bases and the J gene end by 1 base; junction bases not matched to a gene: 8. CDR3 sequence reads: CASSPLRQGASNQPQHF. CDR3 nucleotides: TGTGCCAGCAGCCCACTCAGACAGGGGGCCAGCAATCAGCCCCAGCATTTT.

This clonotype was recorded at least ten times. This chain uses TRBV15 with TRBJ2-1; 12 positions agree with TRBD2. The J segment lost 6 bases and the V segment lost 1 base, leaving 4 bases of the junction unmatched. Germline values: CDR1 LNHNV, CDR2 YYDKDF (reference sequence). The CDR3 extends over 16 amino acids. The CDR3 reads CATSRVRTSGVNEQFF. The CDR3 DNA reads TGTGCCACCAGCAGAGTTAGGACTAGCGGGGTCAATGAGCAGTTCTTC.

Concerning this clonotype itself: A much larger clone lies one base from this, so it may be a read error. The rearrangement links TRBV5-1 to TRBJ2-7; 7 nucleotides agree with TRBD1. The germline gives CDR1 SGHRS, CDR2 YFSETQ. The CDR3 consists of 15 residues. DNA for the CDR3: TGCGCCAGCAGCTTGGCCGGGGACAGCTCCTACGAGCTGTACTTC. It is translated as CASSLAGDSSYELYF.

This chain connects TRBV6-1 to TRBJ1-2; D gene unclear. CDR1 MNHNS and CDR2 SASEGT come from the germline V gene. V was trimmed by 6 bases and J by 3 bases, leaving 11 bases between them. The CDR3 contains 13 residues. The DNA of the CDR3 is TGTGCCAGCAGCCCCCCCCGTCACTATGGCTACACCTTC. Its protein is CASSPPRHYGYTF.

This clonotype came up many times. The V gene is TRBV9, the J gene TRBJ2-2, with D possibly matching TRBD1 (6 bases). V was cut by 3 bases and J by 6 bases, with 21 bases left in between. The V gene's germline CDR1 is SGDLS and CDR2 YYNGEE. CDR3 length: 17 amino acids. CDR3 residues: CASSAQGGWSRSGELFF. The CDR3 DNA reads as TGTGCCAGCAGCGCCCAAGGGGGATGGAGTAGATCCGGGGAGCTGTTTTTT.

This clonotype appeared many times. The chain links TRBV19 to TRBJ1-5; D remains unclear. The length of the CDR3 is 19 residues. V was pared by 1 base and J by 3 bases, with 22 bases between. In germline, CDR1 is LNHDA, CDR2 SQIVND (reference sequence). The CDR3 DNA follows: TGTGCCAGTAGTATAGGGATTCTCCGCGGTGGACTCTCCAATCAGCCCCAGCATTTT. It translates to CASSIGILRGGLSNQPQHF.

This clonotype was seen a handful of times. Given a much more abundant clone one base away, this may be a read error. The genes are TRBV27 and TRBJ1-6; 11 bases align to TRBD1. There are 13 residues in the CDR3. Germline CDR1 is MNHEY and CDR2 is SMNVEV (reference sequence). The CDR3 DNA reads TGTGCCAGCAGAGGGACAGGGGGTTCACACCTCCACTTT. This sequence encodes CASRGTGGSHLHF.

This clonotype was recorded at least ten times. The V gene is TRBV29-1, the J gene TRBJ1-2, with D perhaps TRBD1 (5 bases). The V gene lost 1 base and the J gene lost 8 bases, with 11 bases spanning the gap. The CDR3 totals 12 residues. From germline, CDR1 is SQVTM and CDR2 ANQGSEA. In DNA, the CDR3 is TGCAGCGTTGAAGTTCTCCAGGGCGGCTACACCTTC. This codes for CSVEVLQGGYTF.

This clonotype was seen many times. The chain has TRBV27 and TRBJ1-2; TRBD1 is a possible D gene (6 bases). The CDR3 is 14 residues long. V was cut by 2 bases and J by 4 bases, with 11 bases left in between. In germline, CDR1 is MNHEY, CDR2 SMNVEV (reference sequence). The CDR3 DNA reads TGTGCCAGCAGTTTAAGGCTAGGGGGCTATGGCTACACCTTC. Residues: CASSLRLGGYGYTF.

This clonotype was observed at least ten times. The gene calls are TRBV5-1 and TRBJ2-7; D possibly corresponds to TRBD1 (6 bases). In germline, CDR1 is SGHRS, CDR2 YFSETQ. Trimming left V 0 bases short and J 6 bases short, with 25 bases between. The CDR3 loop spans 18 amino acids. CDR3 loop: CASSLARNRAVFSGEQYF. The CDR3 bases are TGCGCCAGCAGCTTGGCCCGGAACAGGGCAGTCTTCTCGGGCGAGCAGTACTTC. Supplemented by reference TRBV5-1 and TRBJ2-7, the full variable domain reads KAGVTQTPRYLIKTRGQQVTLSCSPISGHRSVSWYQQTPGQGLQFLFEYFSETQRNKGNFPGRFSGRQFSNSRSEMNVSTLELGDSALYLCASSLARNRAVFSGEQYFGPGTRLTVT.

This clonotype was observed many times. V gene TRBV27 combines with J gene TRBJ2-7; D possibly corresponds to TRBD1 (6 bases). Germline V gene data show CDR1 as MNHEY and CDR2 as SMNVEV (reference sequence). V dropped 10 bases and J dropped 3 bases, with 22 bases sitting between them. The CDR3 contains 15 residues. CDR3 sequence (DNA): TGTGCCACCCCAGCCTCTCCAGGGGTACTCTACGAGCAGTACTTC. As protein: CATPASPGVLYEQYF.

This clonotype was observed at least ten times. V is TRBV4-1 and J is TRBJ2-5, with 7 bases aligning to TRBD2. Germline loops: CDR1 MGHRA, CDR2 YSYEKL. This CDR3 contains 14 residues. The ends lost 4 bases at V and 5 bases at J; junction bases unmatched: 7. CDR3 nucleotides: TGCGCCAGCAGCCCTTCGGCGGGAGTGGAGACCCAGTACTTC. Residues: CASSPSAGVETQYF.

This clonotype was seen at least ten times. CDR3 sequence (DNA): TGTGCCAGCAGCTTAGAGCCGGGACACAGCTCCTACGAGCAGTACTTC. Translated, it gives CASSLEPGHSSYEQYF. V and J are TRBV7-2 and TRBJ2-7; tentatively, D is TRBD1 (6 bases). V was shortened by 1 base and J by 0 bases, with 13 bases between the two germline ends. Germline V gene sequence: CDR1 SGHTA, CDR2 FQGNSA. The CDR3 covers 16 residues.

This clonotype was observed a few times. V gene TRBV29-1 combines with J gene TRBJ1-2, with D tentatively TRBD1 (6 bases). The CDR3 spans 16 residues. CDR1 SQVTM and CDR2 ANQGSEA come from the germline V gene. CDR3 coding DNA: TGCAAAGCGTTGGGGGCAGATGGGGAGGGGCGCTATGGCTACACCTTC. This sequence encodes CKALGADGEGRYGYTF.

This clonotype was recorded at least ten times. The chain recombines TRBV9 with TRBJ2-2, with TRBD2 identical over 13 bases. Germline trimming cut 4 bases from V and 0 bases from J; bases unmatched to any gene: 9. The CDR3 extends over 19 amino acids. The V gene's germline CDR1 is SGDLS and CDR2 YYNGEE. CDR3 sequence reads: CASSTHLLAGGSNTGELFF. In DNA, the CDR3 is TGTGCCAGCAGCACCCACTTACTAGCGGGAGGGTCGAACACCGGGGAGCTGTTTTTT.